This passage covers 20 T cell receptor beta chains from one sample sequenced in a study of shared clonotypes between healthy human individuals. Sequencing was performed with immunoSEQ multiplex PCR; in TCRdb, only in-frame clones are kept and a portion is missing. The table lists hundreds of thousands of clones, about 78% of them singletons. The source material was memory CD4+ T cells sorted from blood. Regarding subset: CD45RA-negative fraction. All receptors come from a woman aged 30 to 39 in good health.

At least ten counts were recorded for this clone. This chain uses TRBV2 with TRBJ2-1; D is unresolved. Trimming shortened V by 1 base and J by 3 bases, and 1 base separated the two germline ends. The CDR3 loop spans 12 amino acids. Germline CDR1 SNHLY, CDR2 FYNNEI. The chain's CDR3 is CASSEDYNEQFF. DNA for the CDR3: TGTGCCAGCAGTGAAGACTACAATGAGCAGTTCTTC.

This clone has just one count. This chain joins TRBV7-9 and TRBJ2-7; TRBD1 agrees at 7 bases. This CDR3 region has 13 residues. V was clipped by 3 bases and J by 4 bases; unmatched bases: 3. Per the germline V gene, CDR1 is SEHNR and CDR2 is FQNEAQ (reference sequence). DNA for the CDR3: TGTGCCAGCAGCTTGACAGGGCTTTACGAGCAGTACTTC. Its protein is CASSLTGLYEQYF.

The gene calls are TRBV7-9 and TRBJ2-1; D may match TRBD1 or TRBD2 (5 bases each). Trimming shortened V by 3 bases and J by 10 bases, and 22 bases separated the two germline ends. This CDR3 has 16 residues. CDR1 is SEHNR and CDR2 is FQNEAQ in the germline V gene (reference sequence). This CDR3 is CASSLVTLGTSEEQFF. CDR3 in DNA: TGTGCCAGCAGCTTGGTCACGCTGGGGACCTCGGAGGAGCAGTTCTTC.

V is TRBV5-6 and J is TRBJ2-7; possible D gene TRBD1, 6 bases. The germline V and J ends were trimmed by 4 bases and 6 bases, with 11 bases remaining between them. Germline-derived CDR1 and CDR2 are SGHDT and YYEEEE. There are 12 residues in the CDR3. CDR3 amino acids: CASSVNRVEQYF. DNA of the CDR3: TGTGCCAGCAGCGTAAACAGGGTCGAGCAGTACTTC.

This rearrangement joins TRBV7-8 to TRBJ2-7, with no clear D. V lost 3 bases and J 2 bases, leaving 11 bases between the germline ends. The germline gives CDR1 SGHVS, CDR2 FQNEAQ. The CDR3 sequence is 14 residues long. The CDR3 DNA follows: TGTGCCAGCAGCTTCGGGTCAGAGCCCTACGAGCAGTACTTC. Its protein is CASSFGSEPYEQYF. Supplemented by reference TRBV7-8 and TRBJ2-7, the full variable domain reads GAGVSQSPRYKVAKRGQDVALRCDPISGHVSLFWYQQALGQGPEFLTYFQNEAQLDKSGLPSDRFFAERPEGSVSTLKIQRTQQEDSAVYLCASSFGSEPYEQYFGPGTRLTVT.

The chain joins TRBV6-5 to TRBJ1-5; TRBD1 aligns across 7 bases. CDR3 length: 14 amino acids. Per the germline V gene, CDR1 is MNHEY and CDR2 is SVGAGI. V lost 8 bases, J lost 2 bases, and 6 bases stayed unmatched. CDR3 amino acids: CASVEGAGNQPQHF. As DNA, the CDR3 is TGTGCCAGCGTGGAGGGGGCAGGCAATCAGCCCCAGCATTTT.

V is TRBV11-1 and J is TRBJ1-1, with D possibly matching TRBD1 (5 bases). Germline CDR1 and CDR2: SGHAT and FQDESV (reference sequence). Between the trimmed V and J ends, which lost 4 bases and 10 bases, there was a span of 16 bases. This CDR3 comprises 13 residues. The CDR3 protein is CASSWTGPGRAFF. The CDR3 DNA sequence: TGTGCCAGCAGCTGGACGGGTCCGGGGCGAGCTTTCTTT.

This clone has more than one count but fewer than ten. The chain employs TRBV28 and TRBJ2-1; possibly TRBD1 for D (5 bases). The CDR3 length is 15 residues. Trimming stripped 7 bases from V and 0 bases from J, with 13 bases between. Germline assignment: CDR1 MDHEN and CDR2 SYDVKM. In DNA form, the CDR3 reads TGTGCCAGCACCCAGACAGCCCACTCCTACAATGAGCAGTTCTTC. It encodes CASTQTAHSYNEQFF.

The V call is TRBV2, the J call TRBJ2-7; TRBD2 matches at 14 bases. This CDR3 is 17 amino acids long. Germline V gives CDR1 SNHLY, CDR2 FYNNEI. V dropped 8 bases and J dropped 4; count of bases not matched to a gene: 13. CDR3 in amino acids: CASGGLAGGLSPYEQYF. CDR3 bases: TGTGCCAGCGGAGGACTAGCGGGAGGTCTTTCACCTTACGAGCAGTACTTC.

The J gene is TRBJ1-5, the V gene TRBV6-6; D is perhaps TRBD1 (5 bases). The V end was cut by 6 bases, the J end by 5 bases, with 17 bases between. CDR1 and CDR2 (germline): MNHNY, SVGAGI (reference sequence). This CDR3 contains 15 residues. CDR3 in DNA: TGTGCCAGCAGGACCTCGGGCAGGGAGCATCAGCCCCAGCATTTT. Translated, it gives CASRTSGREHQPQHF.

This clone appeared once. V usage is TRBV28 and J usage is TRBJ1-5; possibly TRBD1 for D (5 bases). Deletions cut 5 bases from V and 7 bases from J, with 9 bases between. The germline gives CDR1 MDHEN, CDR2 SYDVKM. This CDR3 is built from 12 residues. This chain's CDR3 is CASSERQQPQHF. The CDR3, as DNA: TGTGCCAGCAGTGAGAGACAGCAGCCCCAGCATTTT.

The chain has TRBV11-1 and TRBJ2-7; maybe TRBD1 (6 bases). This CDR3 contains 11 residues. CDR1 is SGHAT and CDR2 is FQDESV in the germline V gene (reference sequence). The V end was cut by 5 bases, the J end by 6 bases, with 8 bases between. CDR3 bases: TGTGCCAGCAGCCCAGGGGTCGAGCAGTACTTC. Encoded protein: CASSPGVEQYF.

As to this clone: The junction shows a germline mismatch at one end, possibly a read error. V gene TRBV10-3 combines with J gene TRBJ2-7, with D unresolved. The length of the CDR3 is 11 residues. Per the germline V gene, CDR1 is ENHRY and CDR2 is SYGVKD. This CDR3 reads CAISQSYEQYF. CDR3 DNA: TGTGCCATCAGTCAGTCCTACGAGCAGTACTTC.

This chain joins TRBV6-1 and TRBJ1-2; maybe TRBD1 (5 bases). The CDR3 extends over 15 amino acids. V dropped 5 bases and J dropped 0 bases, with 13 bases sitting between them. In germline, CDR1 is MNHNS, CDR2 SASEGT. CDR3 nucleotide sequence: TGTGCCAGCAGTTCCCCACGGGGCCCTAACTATGGCTACACCTTC. Amino acids: CASSSPRGPNYGYTF.

This chain connects TRBV11-2 to TRBJ2-3, with 7 bases matching TRBD1. V lost 5 bases, J lost 2 bases, and 7 bases stayed unmatched. The germline gives CDR1 SGHAT, CDR2 FQNNGV. The CDR3 length is 15 residues. The CDR3 DNA reads as TGTGCCAGCAGCCCCGGGACAGCTCTCACAGATACGCAGTATTTT. Amino acid sequence: CASSPGTALTDTQYF.

This chain links TRBV5-4 with TRBJ1-2; D is unresolved. Trimming cost V 4 bases and J 4 bases, with 14 bases left between them. This CDR3 contains 14 residues. From germline, CDR1 is SGHNT and CDR2 YYREEE (reference sequence). CDR3 protein: CASSELDRSYGYTF. The CDR3 DNA sequence: TGTGCCAGCAGCGAACTGGACCGAAGCTATGGCTACACCTTC.

The V gene is TRBV4-1, the J gene TRBJ2-4, with TRBD2 as a possible D gene (6 bases). CDR1 and CDR2 (germline): MGHRA, YSYEKL. V lost 0 bases and J lost 9, with 12 bases in between. This CDR3 is built from 14 residues. CDR3 coding DNA: TGCGCCAGCAGCCAAGAGATAGCGGCGGTCATTCAGTACTTC. It specifies CASSQEIAAVIQYF.

The gene calls are TRBV28 and TRBJ1-2, with no clear D. Germline-derived CDR1 and CDR2 are MDHEN and SYDVKM. Trimming removed 8 bases at V and 5 bases at J, with 15 bases between. This CDR3 spans 13 amino acids. The CDR3 DNA is TGTGCCAGCTACAGTCGGGAGACATATGGCTACACCTTC. Translated: CASYSRETYGYTF.

This clone was seen only a few times. This chain joins TRBV25-1 and TRBJ2-7, with D perhaps matching TRBD1 (6 bases). V shed 4 bases and J shed 5 bases, with 12 bases lying between them. The CDR3 sequence is 13 residues long. The germline gives CDR1 MGHDK, CDR2 SYGVNS. In DNA, the CDR3 is TGTGCCAGCAGTGCTCCAGGGGTAAACGAGCAGTACTTC. It translates to CASSAPGVNEQYF.

V is TRBV7-9 and J is TRBJ1-1, with no clear D. The CDR3 extends over 13 amino acids. Trimming cost V 5 bases and J 2 bases, with 9 bases left between them. Germline CDR1 SEHNR, CDR2 FQNEAQ (reference sequence). Here the CDR3 reads CASSTRLNTEAFF. CDR3 DNA sequence: TGTGCCAGCAGCACGCGGTTAAACACTGAAGCTTTCTTT.